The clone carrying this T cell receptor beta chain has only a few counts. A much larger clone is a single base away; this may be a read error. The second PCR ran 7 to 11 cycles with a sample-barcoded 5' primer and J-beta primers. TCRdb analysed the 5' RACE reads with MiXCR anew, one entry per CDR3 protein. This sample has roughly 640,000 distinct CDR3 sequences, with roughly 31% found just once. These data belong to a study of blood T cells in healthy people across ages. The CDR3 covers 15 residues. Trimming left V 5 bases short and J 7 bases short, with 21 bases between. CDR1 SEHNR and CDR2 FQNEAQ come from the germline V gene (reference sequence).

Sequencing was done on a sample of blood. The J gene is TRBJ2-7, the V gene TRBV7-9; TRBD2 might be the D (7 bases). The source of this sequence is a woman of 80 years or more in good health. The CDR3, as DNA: TGTGCCAGCAGCCCCCTTAGGGGGGGCATCGGTGAGCAGTACTTC. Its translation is CASSPLRGGIGEQYF.